These 6 T cell receptor beta chains were all obtained from the same sample, sequenced in a study of blood T cell repertoires in COVID-19. Produced via immunoSEQ multiplex PCR; TCRdb's table is partial and in-frame only. The table lists about 330,000 clones, roughly 87% of them singletons, with about 0.93% in the top ten. The source material was PBMCs or T cells enriched from blood (not recorded which). The receptors come from a woman aged 25 to 45 who had recovered from COVID-19.

This chain links TRBV30 with TRBJ1-1, with TRBD1 matching 7 bases. There are 12 residues in the CDR3. Germline values: CDR1 GTSNPN, CDR2 SVGIG (reference sequence). V was pared by 4 bases and J by 1 base, with 0 bases of the junction left unmatched. The CDR3 DNA is TGTGCCTGGACAGGGGGGAACACTGAAGCTTTCTTT. Its translation: CAWTGGNTEAFF.

This clone is a singleton in its sample. The CDR3 DNA reads as TGTGCCAGCAGCTTAGGTAGCGGGGAGCAGTATTTT. Amino acid sequence: CASSLGSGEQYF. This chain uses TRBV7-9 with TRBJ2-3, with TRBD2 matching over 8 bases. The germline V gene encodes CDR1 SEHNR and CDR2 FQNEAQ (reference sequence). The CDR3 is made up of 12 amino acids. The V segment lost 1 base and the J segment 11 bases; nucleotides outside the gene matches: 2. Supplemented by reference TRBV7-9 and TRBJ2-3, the full variable domain reads DTGVSQNPRHKITKRGQNVTFRCDPISEHNRLYWYRQTLGQGPEFLTYFQNEAQLEKSRLLSDRFSAERPKGSFSTLEIQRTEQGDSAMYLCASSLGSGEQYFGPGTRLTVL.

This chain uses TRBV14 with TRBJ2-2, with unresolved D. Deletions cut 1 base from V and 13 bases from J, with 13 bases between. The length of the CDR3 is 13 residues. Germline CDR1 SGHDN, CDR2 FVKESK. CDR3 sequence (DNA): TGTGCCAGCAGCCAAGTGATTTCCGGTGGGCTGTTTTTT. This codes for CASSQVISGGLFF.

V gene TRBV4-3 combines with J gene TRBJ2-7, with D perhaps matching TRBD1 (6 bases). Trimming shortened V by 0 bases and J by 7 bases, and 16 bases separated the two germline ends. The CDR3 runs 15 residues. CDR1 LGHNA and CDR2 YSLEER come from the germline V gene. CDR3 sequence (DNA): TGCGCCAGCAGCCAAGATATGTGGGGGCCGGGTGAGCAGTACTTC. This translates into CASSQDMWGPGEQYF.

CDR3 loop: CASSSWDSSRTGELFF. The DNA for the CDR3 is TGTGCCAGCAGTTCCTGGGACAGCAGTCGGACCGGGGAGCTGTTTTTT. V usage is TRBV28 and J usage is TRBJ2-2, with 7 bases matching TRBD1. Germline V gives CDR1 MDHEN, CDR2 SYDVKM. Trimming cost V 4 bases and J 5 bases; bases outside gene matches: 10. The CDR3 sequence is 16 residues long.

The J gene is TRBJ2-5, the V gene TRBV9, with TRBD2 as a possible D gene (7 bases). The CDR3 consists of 16 residues. Germline CDR1 is SGDLS and CDR2 is YYNGEE. Trimming took 3 bases from V and 4 from J, leaving 19 bases between them. For the CDR3, the DNA is TGTGCCAGCAGCGCCGGGGGGCACCATTCCGGAGAGACCCAGTACTTC. It encodes CASSAGGHHSGETQYF.